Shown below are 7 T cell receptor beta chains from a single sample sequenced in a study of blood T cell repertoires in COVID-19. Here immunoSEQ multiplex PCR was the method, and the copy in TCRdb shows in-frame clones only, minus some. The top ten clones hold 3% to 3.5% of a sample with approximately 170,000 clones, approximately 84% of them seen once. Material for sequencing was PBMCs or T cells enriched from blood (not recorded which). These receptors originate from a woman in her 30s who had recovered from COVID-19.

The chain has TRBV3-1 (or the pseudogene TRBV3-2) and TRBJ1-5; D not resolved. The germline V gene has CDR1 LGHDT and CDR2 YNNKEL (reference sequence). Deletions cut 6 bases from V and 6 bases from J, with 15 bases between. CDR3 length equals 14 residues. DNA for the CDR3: TGTGCCAGCAGTCACAGAAGAGGGATTCAGCCCCAGCATTTT. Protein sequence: CASSHRRGIQPQHF.

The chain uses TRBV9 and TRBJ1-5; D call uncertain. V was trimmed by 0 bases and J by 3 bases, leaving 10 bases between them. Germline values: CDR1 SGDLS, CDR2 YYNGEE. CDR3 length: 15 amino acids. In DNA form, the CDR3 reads TGTGCCAGCAGCGTAGGCGGGCAGAACAATCAGCCCCAGCATTTT. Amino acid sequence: CASSVGGQNNQPQHF.

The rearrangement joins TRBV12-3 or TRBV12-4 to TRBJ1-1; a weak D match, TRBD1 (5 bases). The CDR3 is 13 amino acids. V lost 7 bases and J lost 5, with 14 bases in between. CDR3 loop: CASTSHRTTEAFF. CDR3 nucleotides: TGTGCCAGCACCTCCCACCGGACAACTGAAGCTTTCTTT.

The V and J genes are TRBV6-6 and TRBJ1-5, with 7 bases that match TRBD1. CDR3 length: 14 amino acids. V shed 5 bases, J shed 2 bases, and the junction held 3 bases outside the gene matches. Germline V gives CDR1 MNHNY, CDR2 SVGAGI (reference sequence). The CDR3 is CASSGTARNQPQHF. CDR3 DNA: TGTGCCAGCAGTGGGACAGCGCGCAATCAGCCCCAGCATTTT.

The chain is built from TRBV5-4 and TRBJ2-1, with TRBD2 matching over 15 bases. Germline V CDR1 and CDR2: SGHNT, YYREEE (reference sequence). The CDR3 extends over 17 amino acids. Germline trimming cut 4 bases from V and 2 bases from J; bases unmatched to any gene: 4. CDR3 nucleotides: TGTGCCAGCAGCCCTGGACTAGCGGGAGGGCCCTACAATGAGCAGTTCTTC. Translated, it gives CASSPGLAGGPYNEQFF.

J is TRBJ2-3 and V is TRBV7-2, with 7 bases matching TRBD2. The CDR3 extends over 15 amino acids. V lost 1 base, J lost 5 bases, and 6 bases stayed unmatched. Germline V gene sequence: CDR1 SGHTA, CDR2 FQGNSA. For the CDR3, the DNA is TGTGCCAGCAGCTTAGACGGGAGGAGGATAGATACGCAGTATTTT. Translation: CASSLDGRRIDTQYF.

CDR3: CASFQGRGTDTQYF. CDR3 DNA: TGTGCCAGCTTCCAGGGTCGGGGCACAGATACGCAGTATTTT. The rearrangement joins TRBV18 to TRBJ2-3; possible D gene TRBD1, 5 bases. Germline V CDR1 and CDR2: KGHSH, LQKENI. This CDR3 spans 14 amino acids. V lost 7 bases to trimming and J lost 1 base, with 12 bases between them.